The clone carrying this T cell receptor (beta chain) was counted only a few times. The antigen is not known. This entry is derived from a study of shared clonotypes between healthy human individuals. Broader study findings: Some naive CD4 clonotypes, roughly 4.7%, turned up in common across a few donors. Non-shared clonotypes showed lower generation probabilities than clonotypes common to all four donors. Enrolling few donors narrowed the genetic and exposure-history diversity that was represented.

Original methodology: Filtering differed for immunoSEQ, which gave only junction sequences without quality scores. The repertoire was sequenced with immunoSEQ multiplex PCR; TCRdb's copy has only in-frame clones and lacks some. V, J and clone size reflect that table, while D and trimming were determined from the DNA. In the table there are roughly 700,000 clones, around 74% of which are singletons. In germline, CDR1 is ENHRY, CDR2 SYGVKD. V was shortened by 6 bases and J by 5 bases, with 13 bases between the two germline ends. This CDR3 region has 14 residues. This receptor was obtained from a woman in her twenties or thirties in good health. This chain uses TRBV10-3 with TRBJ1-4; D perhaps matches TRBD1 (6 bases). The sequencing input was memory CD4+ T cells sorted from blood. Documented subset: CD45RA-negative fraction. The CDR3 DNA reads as TGTGCCATCAGCCCGGGGGCAAGGAATGAAAAACTGTTTTTT. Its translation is CAISPGARNEKLFF.